This T cell receptor beta chain was sequenced for a study of blood T cell repertoires in COVID-19. Study overall: The United States, Italy and Spain were the sources of the acute and convalescent COVID-19 samples.

The CDR3 is made up of 16 amino acids. The germline V gene has CDR1 MDHEN and CDR2 SYDVKM. The ends lost 6 bases at V and 5 bases at J; junction bases unmatched: 15. Profiled with immunoSEQ multiplex PCR; TCRdb holds only in-frame clones, not every one. Seen here are over 250,000 clones, under 90% observed once, and the top ten hold 8.5% to 9.5%. The origin of this receptor is a woman between 45 and 65 years old who had recovered from COVID-19. The chain couples TRBV28 to TRBJ2-7, with 8 bases matching TRBD1. Sequenced sample: peripheral blood. The CDR3 is CASRGTGGMVDDEQYF. The DNA of the CDR3 is TGTGCCAGCAGGGGAACAGGGGGAATGGTGGATGACGAGCAGTACTTC.